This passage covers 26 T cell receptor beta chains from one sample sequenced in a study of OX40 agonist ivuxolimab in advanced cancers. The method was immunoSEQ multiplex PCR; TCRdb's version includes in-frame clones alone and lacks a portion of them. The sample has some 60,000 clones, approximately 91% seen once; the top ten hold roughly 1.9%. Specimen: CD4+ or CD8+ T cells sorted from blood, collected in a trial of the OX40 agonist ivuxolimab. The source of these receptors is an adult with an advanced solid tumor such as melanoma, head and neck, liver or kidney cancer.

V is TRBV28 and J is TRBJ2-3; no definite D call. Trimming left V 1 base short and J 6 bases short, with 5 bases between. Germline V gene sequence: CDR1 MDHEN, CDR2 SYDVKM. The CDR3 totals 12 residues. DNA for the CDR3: TGTGCCAGCAGTTTATTTGGGGATACGCAGTATTTT. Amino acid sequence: CASSLFGDTQYF.

CDR3 region: CASSLSQAADTQYF. DNA of the CDR3: TGTGCCAGCAGCTTAAGTCAGGCAGCAGATACGCAGTATTTT. The V gene is TRBV7-3, the J gene TRBJ2-3; D is unresolved. The CDR3 consists of 14 residues. Germline CDR1 SGHTA, CDR2 FQGTGA. Trimming removed 1 base at V and 4 bases at J, with 9 bases between.

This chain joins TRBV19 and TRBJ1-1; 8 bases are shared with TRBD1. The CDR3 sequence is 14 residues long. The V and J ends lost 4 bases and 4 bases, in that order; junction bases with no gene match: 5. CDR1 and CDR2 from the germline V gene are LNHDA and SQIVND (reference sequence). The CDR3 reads CASSTGQGFTEAFF. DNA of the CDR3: TGTGCCAGTAGTACTGGACAGGGTTTCACTGAAGCTTTCTTT.

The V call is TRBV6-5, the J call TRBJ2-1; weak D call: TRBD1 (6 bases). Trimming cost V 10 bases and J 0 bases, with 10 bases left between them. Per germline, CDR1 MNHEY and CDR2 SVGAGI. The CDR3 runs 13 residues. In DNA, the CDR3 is TGTGCCATCTCACAGGGCTCCTACAATGAGCAGTTCTTC. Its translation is CAISQGSYNEQFF.

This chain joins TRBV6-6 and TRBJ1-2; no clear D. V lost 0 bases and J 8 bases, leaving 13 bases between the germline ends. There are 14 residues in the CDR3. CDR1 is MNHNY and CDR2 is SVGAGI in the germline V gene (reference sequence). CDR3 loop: CASSYSEDLYGYTF. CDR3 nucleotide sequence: TGTGCCAGCAGTTACTCCGAGGACCTATACGGCTACACCTTC.

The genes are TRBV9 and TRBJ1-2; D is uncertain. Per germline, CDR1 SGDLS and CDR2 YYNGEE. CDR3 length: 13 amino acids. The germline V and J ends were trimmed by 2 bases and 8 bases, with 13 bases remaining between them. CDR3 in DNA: TGTGCCAGCAGCGTCTTAGTTGGGTACGGCTACACCTTC. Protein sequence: CASSVLVGYGYTF. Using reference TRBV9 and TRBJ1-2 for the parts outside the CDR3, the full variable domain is DSGVTQTPKHLITATGQRVTLRCSPRSGDLSVYWYQQSLDQGLQFLIQYYNGEERAKGNILERFSAQQFPDLHSELNLSSLELGDSALYFCASSVLVGYGYTFGSGTRLTVV.

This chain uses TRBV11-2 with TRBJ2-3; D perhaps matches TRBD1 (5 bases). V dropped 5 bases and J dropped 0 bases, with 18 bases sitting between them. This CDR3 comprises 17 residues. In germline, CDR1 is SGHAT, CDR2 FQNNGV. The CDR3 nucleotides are TGTGCCAGCAGCCTCCGCATAGGGGCTTCTAGCACAGATACGCAGTATTTT. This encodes CASSLRIGASSTDTQYF.

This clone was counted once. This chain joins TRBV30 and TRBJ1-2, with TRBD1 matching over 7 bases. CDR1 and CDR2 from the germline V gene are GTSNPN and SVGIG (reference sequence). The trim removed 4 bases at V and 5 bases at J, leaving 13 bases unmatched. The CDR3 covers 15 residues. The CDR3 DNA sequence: TGTGCCTGGACCACCCAGGGGGAATGGCAATATGGCTACACCTTC. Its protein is CAWTTQGEWQYGYTF.

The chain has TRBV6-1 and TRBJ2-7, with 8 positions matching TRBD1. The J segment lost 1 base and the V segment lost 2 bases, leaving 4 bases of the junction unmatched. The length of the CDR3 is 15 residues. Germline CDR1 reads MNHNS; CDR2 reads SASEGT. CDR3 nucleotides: TGTGCCAGCAGTGAACAGGGGGCCAATTCCTACGAGCAGTACTTC. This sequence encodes CASSEQGANSYEQYF.

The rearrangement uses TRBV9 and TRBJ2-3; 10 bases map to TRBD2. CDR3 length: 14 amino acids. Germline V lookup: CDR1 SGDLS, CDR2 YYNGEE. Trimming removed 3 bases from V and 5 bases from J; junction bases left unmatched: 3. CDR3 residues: CASSDERGGDTQYF. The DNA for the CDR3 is TGTGCCAGCAGCGACGAGCGGGGGGGAGATACGCAGTATTTT.

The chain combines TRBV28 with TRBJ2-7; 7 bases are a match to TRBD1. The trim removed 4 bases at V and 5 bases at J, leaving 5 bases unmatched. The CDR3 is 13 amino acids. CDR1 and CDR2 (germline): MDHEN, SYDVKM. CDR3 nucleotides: TGTGCCAGCAGTTCCGCAGGGGGACACGAGCAGTACTTC. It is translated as CASSSAGGHEQYF.

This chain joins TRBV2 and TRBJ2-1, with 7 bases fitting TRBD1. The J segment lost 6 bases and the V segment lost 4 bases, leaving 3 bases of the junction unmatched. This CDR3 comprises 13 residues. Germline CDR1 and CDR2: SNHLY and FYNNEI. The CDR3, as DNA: TGTGCCAGCAGTGGAGACAGGGTCAATGAGCAGTTCTTC. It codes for CASSGDRVNEQFF.

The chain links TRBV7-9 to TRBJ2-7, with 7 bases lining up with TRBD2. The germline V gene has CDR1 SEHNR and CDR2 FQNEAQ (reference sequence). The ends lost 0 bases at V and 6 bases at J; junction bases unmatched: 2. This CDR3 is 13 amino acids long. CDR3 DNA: TGTGCCAGCAGCTTAGCGCGGGGGTCCGAGCAGTACTTC. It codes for CASSLARGSEQYF.

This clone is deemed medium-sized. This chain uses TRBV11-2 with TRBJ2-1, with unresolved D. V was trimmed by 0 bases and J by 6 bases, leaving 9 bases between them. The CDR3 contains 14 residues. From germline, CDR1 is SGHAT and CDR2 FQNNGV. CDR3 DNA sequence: TGTGCCAGCAGCTTAGATGGCCTTTCCAATGAGCAGTTCTTC. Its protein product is CASSLDGLSNEQFF.

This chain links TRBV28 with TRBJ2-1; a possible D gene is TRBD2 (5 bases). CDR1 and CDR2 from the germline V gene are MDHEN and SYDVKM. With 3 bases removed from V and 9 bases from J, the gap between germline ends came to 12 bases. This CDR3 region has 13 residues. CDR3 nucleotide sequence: TGTGCCAGCAGTTTTATCGGGGTGGGTGAGCAGTTCTTC. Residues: CASSFIGVGEQFF.

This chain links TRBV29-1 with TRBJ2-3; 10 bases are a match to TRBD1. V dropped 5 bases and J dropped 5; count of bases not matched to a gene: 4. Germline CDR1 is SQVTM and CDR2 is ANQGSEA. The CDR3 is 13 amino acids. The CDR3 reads CSVRQGAGDTQYF. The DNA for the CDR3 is TGCAGCGTTCGACAGGGGGCCGGAGATACGCAGTATTTT.

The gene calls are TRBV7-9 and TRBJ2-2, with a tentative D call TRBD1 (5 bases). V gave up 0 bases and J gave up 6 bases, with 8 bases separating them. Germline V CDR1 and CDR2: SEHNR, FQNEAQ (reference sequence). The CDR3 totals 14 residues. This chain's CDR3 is CASSLAGAAGELFF. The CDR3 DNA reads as TGTGCCAGCAGCTTAGCAGGGGCGGCCGGGGAGCTGTTTTTT.

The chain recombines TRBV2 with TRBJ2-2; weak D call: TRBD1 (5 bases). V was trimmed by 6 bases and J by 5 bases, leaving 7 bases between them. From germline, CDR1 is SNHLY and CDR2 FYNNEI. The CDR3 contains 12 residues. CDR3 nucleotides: TGTGCCAGCAGGGGGCTTACCGGGGAGCTGTTTTTT. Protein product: CASRGLTGELFF.

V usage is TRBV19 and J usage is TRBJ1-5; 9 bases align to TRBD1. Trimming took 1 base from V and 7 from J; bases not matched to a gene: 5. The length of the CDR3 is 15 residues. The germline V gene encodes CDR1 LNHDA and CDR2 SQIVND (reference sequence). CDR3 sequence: CASSIGQGGEQPQHF. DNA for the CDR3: TGTGCCAGTAGTATAGGACAGGGGGGCGAACAGCCCCAGCATTTT.

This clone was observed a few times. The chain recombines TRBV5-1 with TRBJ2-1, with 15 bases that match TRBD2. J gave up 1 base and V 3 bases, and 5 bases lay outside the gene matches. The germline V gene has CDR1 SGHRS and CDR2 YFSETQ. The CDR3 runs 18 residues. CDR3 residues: CASSSGLAGGASYNEQFF. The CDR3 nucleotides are TGCGCCAGCAGCTCGGGACTAGCGGGGGGAGCGTCCTACAATGAGCAGTTCTTC.

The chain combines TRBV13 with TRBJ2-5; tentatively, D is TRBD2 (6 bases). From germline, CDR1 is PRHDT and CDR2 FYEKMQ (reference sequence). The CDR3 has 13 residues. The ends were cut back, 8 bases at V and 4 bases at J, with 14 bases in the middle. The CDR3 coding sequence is TGTGCCAGCTGTGGCGGGGCTGGAGAGACCCAGTACTTC. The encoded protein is CASCGGAGETQYF.

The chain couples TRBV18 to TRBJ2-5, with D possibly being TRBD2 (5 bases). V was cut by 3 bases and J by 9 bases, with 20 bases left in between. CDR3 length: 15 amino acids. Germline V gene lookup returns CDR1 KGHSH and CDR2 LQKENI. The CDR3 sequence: CASSPVEQAQEAQYF. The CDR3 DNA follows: TGTGCCAGCTCACCCGTCGAGCAGGCCCAGGAGGCCCAGTACTTC.

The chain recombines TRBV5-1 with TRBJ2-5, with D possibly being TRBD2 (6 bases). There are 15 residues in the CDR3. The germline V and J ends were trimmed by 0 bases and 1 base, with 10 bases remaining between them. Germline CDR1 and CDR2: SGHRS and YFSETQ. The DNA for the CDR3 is TGCGCCAGCAGCTTGGTGGGGGGAGCCCAAGAGACCCAGTACTTC. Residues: CASSLVGGAQETQYF.

The CDR3: CARQSNTGELFF. The CDR3 nucleotides are TGTGCCCGCCAATCGAACACCGGGGAGCTGTTTTTT. The chain combines TRBV30 with TRBJ2-2; D remains unclear. The CDR3 contains 12 residues. V was cut by 8 bases and J by 0 bases, with 7 bases left in between. Germline assignment: CDR1 GTSNPN and CDR2 SVGIG (reference sequence).

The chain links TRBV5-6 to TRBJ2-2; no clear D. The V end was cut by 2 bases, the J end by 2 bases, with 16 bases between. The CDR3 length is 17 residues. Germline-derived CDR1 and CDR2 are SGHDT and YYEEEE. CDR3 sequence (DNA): TGTGCCAGCAGCTTTCCACATTCTCAACCCAACACCGGGGAGCTGTTTTTT. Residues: CASSFPHSQPNTGELFF.

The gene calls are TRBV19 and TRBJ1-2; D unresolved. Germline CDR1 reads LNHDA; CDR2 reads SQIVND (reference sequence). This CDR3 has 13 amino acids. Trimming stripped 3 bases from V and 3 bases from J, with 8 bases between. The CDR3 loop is CASSIGPYYGYTF. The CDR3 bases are TGTGCCAGTAGTATCGGACCATACTATGGCTACACCTTC.